This TCR beta chain was recorded in a study of T cells after yellow fever vaccination. TCRdb itself ran the 5' RACE reads through MiXCR, one entry per CDR3 protein. The sample yields 170,000 or so distinct CDR3 sequences, approximately 10% seen once. Overall study findings and caveats: Most clones from primary vaccination resurfaced after the booster (approximately 97% CD4, around 89% CD8). Contamination by abundant bulk-population clonotypes could be present in FACS-sorted repertoires.

In this sample, this clonotype turned up a few times. Antigen: not known. The V and J ends lost 5 bases and 3 bases respectively, with 10 bases between them. The CDR3 consists of 13 residues. The germline V gene has CDR1 MGHRA and CDR2 YSYEKL. The specimen was CD8+ T cells sorted from PBMCs, collected 45 days after the yellow fever booster vaccination. The clonotype comes from a man younger than 35 who received the YFV17D yellow fever vaccine. The V and J genes are TRBV4-1 and TRBJ1-1; unclear D gene. In DNA form, the CDR3 reads TGCGCCAGCAGCGCCAGCGCTGACACTGAAGCTTTCTTT. This encodes CASSASADTEAFF.